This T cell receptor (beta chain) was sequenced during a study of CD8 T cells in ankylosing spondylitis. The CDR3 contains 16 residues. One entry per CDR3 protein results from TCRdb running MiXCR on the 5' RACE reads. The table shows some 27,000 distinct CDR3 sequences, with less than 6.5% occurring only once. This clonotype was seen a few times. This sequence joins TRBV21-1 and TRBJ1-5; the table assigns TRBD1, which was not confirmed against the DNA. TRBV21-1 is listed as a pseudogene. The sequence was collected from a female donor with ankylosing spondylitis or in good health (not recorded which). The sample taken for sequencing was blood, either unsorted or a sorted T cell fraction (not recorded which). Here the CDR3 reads CASSKGIQGPNQPQHF. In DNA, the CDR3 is TGTGCCAGCAGCAAGGGGATTCAGGGACCCAATCAGCCCCAGCATTTT.